This passage covers 16 T cell receptor beta chains from one sample sequenced in a study of blood T cell repertoires in COVID-19 (dated by TCRdb to 2020 to 2021). The library relied on the immunoSEQ multiplex PCR assay. What TCRdb holds here is the immuneACCESS table cut down to in-frame rearrangements. Part of the clones is not present; checked against another copy, under half of the missing clones reflect an unresolved V gene, and the others are unexplained. The table for this sample lists 300,000 to 400,000 clones; approximately 90% of them were counted only once. Jointly, the top ten make up 1% of the sample. The sample comprised PBMCs or T cells enriched from blood (not recorded which). These receptor sequences come from a man younger than 35 who had recovered from COVID-19.

The chain combines TRBV6-6 with TRBJ2-1; possible D gene TRBD2, 6 bases. Between the trimmed V and J ends, which lost 5 bases and 6 bases, there was a span of 23 bases. This CDR3 contains 17 residues. Germline CDR1 is MNHNY and CDR2 is SVGAGI (reference sequence). CDR3 protein: CASSLQASEGFGNEQFF. The CDR3 nucleotides read TGTGCCAGCAGTCTGCAGGCTAGCGAGGGCTTTGGCAATGAGCAGTTCTTC.

The chain combines TRBV5-1 with TRBJ2-3, with TRBD1 identical over 9 bases. V lost 4 bases to trimming and J lost 2 bases; unmatched junction nucleotides: 8. The CDR3 sequence is 16 residues long. From germline, CDR1 is SGHRS and CDR2 YFSETQ. The CDR3 protein is CASSGEQGAHTDTQYF. The CDR3 coding sequence is TGCGCCAGCAGCGGGGAACAGGGGGCCCACACAGATACGCAGTATTTT.

The J gene is TRBJ1-2, the V gene TRBV2; D possibly corresponds to TRBD1 (6 bases). The CDR3 has 13 residues. Germline lookup yields CDR1 SNHLY and CDR2 FYNNEI. The V end lost 3 bases, the J end lost 8 bases, and 13 bases lay between the germline ends. The chain's CDR3 is CASSEYRESGYTF. The DNA for the CDR3 is TGTGCCAGCAGTGAGTACAGGGAGAGCGGCTACACCTTC.

The chain combines TRBV29-1 with TRBJ2-3; weak D call: TRBD2 (6 bases). The CDR3 extends over 13 amino acids. Germline V gene data show CDR1 as SQVTM and CDR2 as ANQGSEA. The CDR3 DNA is TGCAGTGGCGGGCGGGGTCGCGCAGATACGCAGTATTTT. It translates to CSGGRGRADTQYF.

CDR3 nucleotide sequence: TGTGCCAGCAGCAAAGGCGGACAGGGGGTCTCCCCTCTGCCGAACACTGAAGCTTTCTTT. Translated: CASSKGGQGVSPLPNTEAFF. The chain has TRBV21-1 and TRBJ1-1; TRBD1, the table's D call, lacks a check against the DNA. TRBV21-1 is an annotated pseudogene. This CDR3 is 20 amino acids long.

This clone was counted once. The chain combines TRBV29-1 with TRBJ2-6, with 7 bases lining up with TRBD1. The CDR3 runs 14 residues. V was pared by 5 bases and J by 3 bases, with 4 bases of the junction left unmatched. From germline, CDR1 is SQVTM and CDR2 ANQGSEA. Written as DNA, the CDR3 is TGCAGCGTTATTGGACAGGTTGGGGCCAACGTCCTGACTTTC. This translates into CSVIGQVGANVLTF.

The chain joins TRBV18 to TRBJ2-3; TRBD2 agrees at 9 bases. Looked up from germline, CDR1 is KGHSH and CDR2 is LQKENI. The CDR3 contains 17 residues. Trimming removed 8 bases from V and 4 bases from J; junction bases left unmatched: 16. For the CDR3, the DNA is TGTGCCAGCCGACCCACGGCTAGCGGGACCGTCTCAGATACGCAGTATTTT. It encodes CASRPTASGTVSDTQYF.

The chain links TRBV10-3 to TRBJ2-7; D is uncertain. V was cut by 0 bases and J by 4 bases, with 7 bases left in between. Germline values: CDR1 ENHRY, CDR2 SYGVKD. The CDR3 sequence is 13 residues long. CDR3 sequence: CAISESPGYEQYF. The CDR3 DNA follows: TGTGCCATCAGTGAGTCACCCGGGTACGAGCAGTACTTC.

The chain links TRBV7-8 to TRBJ2-5, with 8 bases that match TRBD1. This CDR3 has 16 amino acids. After removal of 1 base from V and 3 bases from J, the junction contained 7 bases not matched to a gene. The germline V gene has CDR1 SGHVS and CDR2 FQNEAQ. The CDR3 spells CASSLERPGGKETQYF. CDR3 bases: TGTGCCAGCAGCTTAGAAAGGCCAGGGGGCAAAGAGACCCAGTACTTC.

This clone was seen a few times. The J gene is TRBJ2-7, the V gene TRBV28, with 14 bases lining up with TRBD2. Germline lookup yields CDR1 MDHEN and CDR2 SYDVKM. J was trimmed by 4 bases and V by 5 bases; bases with no gene match: 4. The CDR3 extends over 15 amino acids. CDR3 sequence: CASSPGTSGSYEQYF. Written as DNA, the CDR3 is TGTGCCAGCAGTCCCGGGACTAGCGGGAGTTACGAGCAGTACTTC. The variable domain in full, completed from reference TRBV28 and TRBJ2-7, reads DVKVTQSSRYLVKRTGEKVFLECVQDMDHENMFWYRQDPGLGLRLIYFSYDVKMKEKGDIPEGYSVSREKKERFSLILESASTNQTSMYLCASSPGTSGSYEQYFGPGTRLTVT.

The V gene is TRBV12-3 or TRBV12-4, the J gene TRBJ1-4, with D hard to call. The CDR3 has 13 amino acids. V lost 3 bases and J lost 8, with 10 bases in between. In nucleotides, the CDR3 is TGTGCCAGCAGTTTGGGAAGCGGGGAAAAACTGTTTTTT. Translation: CASSLGSGEKLFF.

The V call is TRBV5-4, the J call TRBJ2-2; 8 positions agree with TRBD1. The V gene's germline CDR1 is SGHNT and CDR2 YYREEE (reference sequence). There are 16 residues in the CDR3. The V and J ends lost 4 bases and 7 bases, in that order; junction bases with no gene match: 12. The CDR3: CASSQGASGLVGELFF. Written as DNA, the CDR3 is TGTGCCAGCAGCCAGGGGGCCTCAGGGCTCGTCGGGGAGCTGTTTTTT.

The chain carries TRBV19 and TRBJ1-5; possible D gene TRBD1, 5 bases. CDR1 LNHDA and CDR2 SQIVND come from the germline V gene (reference sequence). The V and J ends lost 7 bases and 1 base respectively, with 20 bases between them. The CDR3 totals 17 residues. As DNA, the CDR3 is TGTGCCAGTATGGCGAAACGTCCGGGGGAGAGCAATCAGCCCCAGCATTTT. Amino acid sequence: CASMAKRPGESNQPQHF.

The V and J genes are TRBV7-9 and TRBJ2-3, with a tentative D call TRBD1 (6 bases). Trimming stripped 5 bases from V and 0 bases from J, with 12 bases between. Germline assignment: CDR1 SEHNR and CDR2 FQNEAQ (reference sequence). The length of the CDR3 is 15 residues. The CDR3 loop is CASSLGTRSTDTQYF. The CDR3 DNA reads as TGTGCCAGCAGCCTGGGGACACGCAGCACAGATACGCAGTATTTT.

This chain uses TRBV24-1 with TRBJ1-2; possibly TRBD1 for D (5 bases). Germline CDR1 KGHDR, CDR2 SFDVKD. V was cut by 2 bases and J by 7 bases, with 13 bases left in between. CDR3 length: 14 residues. CDR3 sequence reads: CATSDSRGSGGYTF. The CDR3 nucleotides are TGTGCCACCAGTGATTCGCGGGGGAGCGGTGGCTACACCTTC.

The chain carries TRBV5-1 and TRBJ2-5, with TRBD2 identical over 7 bases. CDR3 length: 14 amino acids. After removal of 2 bases from V and 4 bases from J, the junction contained 5 bases not matched to a gene. Germline CDR1 SGHRS, CDR2 YFSETQ. The CDR3 DNA is TGCGCCAGCAGCTTTCGGCGGGAGCGAGAGACCCAGTACTTC. Translated: CASSFRRERETQYF.